Shown below are 4 T cell receptor beta chains from a single sample sequenced in a study of blood T cell repertoires in COVID-19. Measured with immunoSEQ multiplex PCR; TCRdb has only the in-frame clones, and not every one. The table shows about 190,000 clones, with nearly 90% occurring only once. Specimen: peripheral blood. These receptor sequences come from a man between 50 and 59 years old with acute or convalescent COVID-19.

Only a few counts were recorded for this clone. This chain joins TRBV19 and TRBJ1-1; the D gene is possibly TRBD1 (5 bases). The germline V gene has CDR1 LNHDA and CDR2 SQIVND (reference sequence). CDR3 length: 16 amino acids. Trimming pared 3 bases from V and 2 bases from J, leaving 16 bases between. CDR3 coding DNA: TGTGCCAGTAGTATTGGGGGGTTAAGACACAACACTGAAGCTTTCTTT. Protein sequence: CASSIGGLRHNTEAFF.

The chain joins TRBV7-8 to TRBJ1-5, with 9 bases that match TRBD1. Losses at the gene ends were 5 bases for V and 5 bases for J; bases not matched to a gene: 7. In germline, CDR1 is SGHVS, CDR2 FQNEAQ. The CDR3 loop spans 15 amino acids. Here the CDR3 reads CASSMGTGKYQPQHF. CDR3 in DNA: TGTGCCAGCAGCATGGGGACAGGGAAATATCAGCCCCAGCATTTT.

This sequence joins TRBV10-3 and TRBJ2-7; D is possibly TRBD1 (7 bases). Germline assignment: CDR1 ENHRY and CDR2 SYGVKD. V lost 8 bases to trimming and J lost 7 bases, with 21 bases between them. This CDR3 is built from 14 residues. CDR3: CAIGRQGWAGEQYF. The DNA for the CDR3 is TGTGCCATCGGAAGACAGGGCTGGGCGGGAGAGCAGTACTTC.

This clone showed up just a few times. The chain uses TRBV7-9 and TRBJ2-3, with D maybe TRBD1 (6 bases). This CDR3 spans 13 amino acids. V lost 5 bases and J 4 bases, leaving 10 bases between the germline ends. Germline values: CDR1 SEHNR, CDR2 FQNEAQ (reference sequence). The DNA of the CDR3 is TGTGCCAGCAGCCGCAGGGGCGCAGATACGCAGTATTTT. Protein sequence: CASSRRGADTQYF.